One and the same sample provided the 23 T cell receptor beta chains below, sequenced in a study of T-cell memory formation after mild COVID-19. TCRdb reprocessed the 5' RACE reads with MiXCR, giving one entry per CDR3 protein. The sample shows almost 550,000 distinct CDR3 sequences, 20% of them seen only once. Sequencing used PBMCs or a T cell subset sorted from them (not recorded which). The receptors were sampled from an adult woman who had mild COVID-19 (a few samples of this study predate the infection). Cell type and time point are not known.

This clonotype occurred a few times. J is TRBJ2-5 and V is TRBV7-9; D may be TRBD2 (6 bases). V shed 1 base and J shed 4 bases, with 13 bases lying between them. There are 15 residues in the CDR3. Per the germline V gene, CDR1 is SEHNR and CDR2 is FQNEAQ (reference sequence). The CDR3 protein is CASSLEEGGLETQYF. The DNA for the CDR3 is TGTGCCAGCAGCTTAGAGGAGGGCGGATTAGAGACCCAGTACTTC.

The chain uses TRBV12-3 or TRBV12-4 and TRBJ2-7, with 7 bases matching TRBD1. This CDR3 is built from 15 residues. The ends lost 4 bases at V and 5 bases at J; junction bases unmatched: 11. The CDR3 DNA is TGTGCCAGCAGTTCCCGGGACAGCCAGAGGGACGAGCAGTACTTC. Protein product: CASSSRDSQRDEQYF.

The chain carries TRBV12-3 or TRBV12-4 and TRBJ1-5, with 7 bases aligning to TRBD1. Losses at the gene ends were 3 bases for V and 6 bases for J; bases not matched to a gene: 8. This CDR3 is built from 15 residues. The CDR3 nucleotides read TGTGCCAGCAGTTTTGTTCAGGGGGTGACTCAGCCCCAGCATTTT. Its protein is CASSFVQGVTQPQHF.

V and J are TRBV29-1 and TRBJ1-2; D possibly corresponds to TRBD1 (5 bases). V was trimmed by 2 bases and J by 4 bases, leaving 14 bases between them. The CDR3 covers 14 residues. Germline lookup yields CDR1 SQVTM and CDR2 ANQGSEA. CDR3: CSVEPAGYGYGYTF. DNA of the CDR3: TGCAGCGTTGAACCAGCAGGGTACGGCTATGGCTACACCTTC.

This clonotype was recorded a few times. CDR3 in DNA: TGCGCCAGCAGCTTCAGGGGAACCACAGATACGCAGTATTTT. It codes for CASSFRGTTDTQYF. The chain couples TRBV5-1 to TRBJ2-3; D is perhaps TRBD1 (6 bases). The CDR3 loop spans 14 amino acids. Germline V CDR1 and CDR2: SGHRS, YFSETQ. V lost 2 bases, J lost 2 bases, and 9 bases lay in between. Complete variable domain (other parts from reference TRBV5-1 and TRBJ2-3): KAGVTQTPRYLIKTRGQQVTLSCSPISGHRSVSWYQQTPGQGLQFLFEYFSETQRNKGNFPGRFSGRQFSNSRSEMNVSTLELGDSALYLCASSFRGTTDTQYFGPGTRLTVL.

This clonotype showed up just a few times. This chain connects TRBV5-1 to TRBJ2-5; 9 bases agree with TRBD1. The CDR3 is 15 residues long. V trimming: 1 base; J trimming: 1 base; junction bases outside the gene matches: 2. Per the germline V gene, CDR1 is SGHRS and CDR2 is YFSETQ. The CDR3 sequence: CASSLWDRVQETQYF. DNA for the CDR3: TGCGCCAGCAGCTTGTGGGACAGGGTCCAAGAGACCCAGTACTTC.

This clonotype appeared a few times. The CDR3 DNA reads TGCAGTGCTAAATCCAGCTCTGGAAACACCATATATTTT. It encodes CSAKSSSGNTIYF. This chain connects TRBV20-1 to TRBJ1-3, with D unresolved. Looked up from germline, CDR1 is DFQATT and CDR2 is SNEGSKA (reference sequence). The V end was cut by 4 bases, the J end by 0 bases, with 7 bases between. The CDR3 spans 13 residues.

This clonotype was seen a few times. This sequence joins TRBV7-9 and TRBJ2-7; 7 nucleotides align to TRBD1. This CDR3 spans 16 amino acids. V shed 4 bases and J 0 bases; nucleotides not matched to a gene: 9. Germline-derived CDR1 and CDR2 are SEHNR and FQNEAQ (reference sequence). CDR3 nucleotide sequence: TGTGCCAGCAGCTCCTCGGACAGGCAGTTCTCCTACGAGCAGTACTTC. It codes for CASSSSDRQFSYEQYF.

The chain combines TRBV18 with TRBJ1-5; 10 bases agree with TRBD1. Trimming cost V 3 bases and J 6 bases; bases outside gene matches: 8. The CDR3 totals 16 residues. The V gene's germline CDR1 is KGHSH and CDR2 LQKENI. CDR3 in DNA: TGTGCCAGCTCACCCGGGACAGGGGAATCTTCTCAGCCCCAGCATTTT. This sequence encodes CASSPGTGESSQPQHF.

This clonotype came up a few times. The chain couples TRBV12-3 or TRBV12-4 to TRBJ2-3, with 7 bases aligning to TRBD2. Germline trimming cut 6 bases from V and 5 bases from J; bases unmatched to any gene: 11. The CDR3 spans 15 residues. CDR3: CASSPLASHQDTQYF. CDR3 nucleotides: TGTGCCAGCAGCCCACTAGCGTCCCATCAAGATACGCAGTATTTT.

V usage is TRBV24-1 and J usage is TRBJ1-1; 9 bases fit TRBD1. The V gene end was trimmed by 6 bases and the J gene end by 5 bases; junction bases not matched to a gene: 3. CDR3 size: 13 residues. The V gene's germline CDR1 is KGHDR and CDR2 SFDVKD. In DNA form, the CDR3 reads TGTGCCACCAGTAAGACAGGGGGAACTGAAGCTTTCTTT. This sequence encodes CATSKTGGTEAFF.

The V and J genes are TRBV10-3 and TRBJ2-2; tentatively, D is TRBD1 or TRBD2 (5 bases each). This CDR3 has 17 amino acids. CDR1 is ENHRY, CDR2 SYGVKD, per germline. The V end was cut by 7 bases, the J end by 2 bases, with 20 bases between. CDR3 DNA sequence: TGTGCCATCATGAACTGGAGTGGGGGAGCCAACACCGGGGAGCTGTTTTTT. Its protein is CAIMNWSGGANTGELFF.

The chain is built from TRBV6-5 and TRBJ2-1; D perhaps matches TRBD1 (6 bases). Germline lookup yields CDR1 MNHEY and CDR2 SVGAGI. This CDR3 is built from 14 residues. V gave up 9 bases and J gave up 6 bases, with 18 bases separating them. CDR3 DNA: TGTGCCAGTCAGGGGCAGGGCATCCGCAATGAGCAGTTCTTC. Translating gives CASQGQGIRNEQFF.

The gene calls are TRBV2 and TRBJ2-7; 12 nucleotides align to TRBD2. This CDR3 has 18 amino acids. V gave up 2 bases and J gave up 4 bases; unmatched junction bases: 12. Looked up from germline, CDR1 is SNHLY and CDR2 is FYNNEI. The CDR3 DNA reads as TGTGCCAGCAGTGAACGTGTGGCGACTAGCGGGGGACTGTACGAGCAGTACTTC. Protein: CASSERVATSGGLYEQYF.

This chain links TRBV7-9 with TRBJ1-2; no clear D. CDR1 SEHNR and CDR2 FQNEAQ come from the germline V gene (reference sequence). Trimming shortened V by 1 base and J by 4 bases, and 13 bases separated the two germline ends. CDR3 length: 15 residues. The CDR3 protein is CASSLESGSSYGYTF. DNA for the CDR3: TGTGCCAGCAGCTTAGAGAGTGGCAGTAGCTATGGCTACACCTTC.

This clonotype was counted at least ten times. The gene calls are TRBV5-1 and TRBJ2-2; 10 nucleotides match TRBD2. Per germline, CDR1 SGHRS and CDR2 YFSETQ. Trimming cost V 4 bases and J 1 base; bases outside gene matches: 10. The CDR3 is made up of 18 amino acids. CDR3 loop: CASSRWGRTSGNTGELFF. The CDR3 region has the DNA TGCGCCAGCAGCCGATGGGGGCGGACTAGCGGGAACACCGGGGAGCTGTTTTTT.

Only a few counts were recorded for this clonotype. The chain recombines TRBV5-8 with TRBJ1-1; possible D gene TRBD1, 5 bases. The V gene lost 1 base and the J gene lost 6 bases, with 16 bases spanning the gap. This CDR3 contains 15 residues. Germline V gene sequence: CDR1 SGHTS, CDR2 YDEGEE. CDR3: CASSLISQGVAEAFF. The CDR3 bases are TGTGCCAGCAGCTTGATAAGTCAGGGAGTAGCTGAAGCTTTCTTT.

The CDR3 region is CATSDWDLSGHSYNEQFF. The CDR3 coding sequence is TGTGCCACCAGTGATTGGGACTTAAGCGGGCACTCCTACAATGAGCAGTTCTTC. The V and J genes are TRBV24-1 and TRBJ2-1, with TRBD2 as a possible D gene (6 bases). The CDR3 is 18 amino acids. Trimming cost V 2 bases and J 0 bases, with 16 bases left between them. Germline V gene lookup returns CDR1 KGHDR and CDR2 SFDVKD.

The V call is TRBV6-1, the J call TRBJ2-7, with 11 nucleotides matching TRBD1. The CDR3 length is 16 residues. CDR1 is MNHNS and CDR2 is SASEGT in the germline V gene. V lost 3 bases, J lost 1 base, and 5 bases stayed unmatched. The CDR3 DNA reads TGTGCCAGCAGTGACTCCGGGACAGGGGGATCCTACGAGCAGTACTTC. This encodes CASSDSGTGGSYEQYF.

The J gene is TRBJ2-3, the V gene TRBV4-2; D is possibly TRBD1 (5 bases). Trimming removed 1 base at V and 3 bases at J, with 11 bases between. The CDR3 consists of 15 residues. Per the germline V gene, CDR1 is LGHNA and CDR2 is YNFKEQ. CDR3: CASSQVAQATDTQYF. The CDR3 DNA reads TGTGCCAGCAGCCAAGTCGCACAGGCTACAGATACGCAGTATTTT.

This clonotype was counted between two and nine times. The chain has TRBV2 and TRBJ2-1; weak D call: TRBD1 (6 bases). Per the germline V gene, CDR1 is SNHLY and CDR2 is FYNNEI. The CDR3 has 15 amino acids. V lost 7 bases and J lost 4, with 17 bases in between. The CDR3 DNA is TGTGCCAGCACCCCCGGGACACCCCTATACAATGAGCAGTTCTTC. This gives the protein CASTPGTPLYNEQFF.

This rearrangement joins TRBV4-2 to TRBJ2-5; possible D gene TRBD1, 6 bases. Germline V gives CDR1 LGHNA, CDR2 YNFKEQ. V lost 1 base to trimming and J lost 8 bases, with 17 bases between them. The CDR3 totals 15 residues. The CDR3 sequence is CASSQGGGGQGTQYF. In DNA, the CDR3 is TGTGCCAGCAGCCAAGGGGGTGGGGGCCAAGGAACCCAGTACTTC.

The chain combines TRBV27 with TRBJ2-5; D possibly corresponds to TRBD2 (5 bases). CDR1 MNHEY and CDR2 SMNVEV come from the germline V gene (reference sequence). CDR3 size: 15 residues. The V and J ends lost 6 bases and 9 bases respectively, with 23 bases between them. CDR3 in amino acids: CASSQIGMLTGAQYF. The CDR3 DNA sequence: TGTGCCAGCAGCCAAATCGGGATGCTCACCGGAGCCCAGTACTTC.